The next 32 T cell receptor beta chains were all read from a single sample in a study of blood T cell repertoires in COVID-19. Assay used: immunoSEQ multiplex PCR; TCRdb lists only in-frame clones, some missing. This sample yields around 70,000 clones, of which 91% are seen a single time; 7.3% belongs to the top ten. Sequencing was done on a sample of peripheral blood. Every receptor here comes from a human donor in a cohort sampled during active COVID-19.

The V call is TRBV9, the J call TRBJ1-2, with 11 bases identical to TRBD1. The CDR3 extends over 17 amino acids. Per the germline V gene, CDR1 is SGDLS and CDR2 is YYNGEE. V was pared by 1 base and J by 8 bases, with 13 bases of the junction left unmatched. CDR3 bases: TGTGCCAGCAGCGTAACCGACAGGACAGGGGGCGCGGGGGGCTACACCTTC. This codes for CASSVTDRTGGAGGYTF.

This chain joins TRBV4-2 and TRBJ1-1; maybe TRBD1 (6 bases). Germline CDR1 reads LGHNA; CDR2 reads YNFKEQ. V was pared by 0 bases and J by 1 base, with 12 bases between. This CDR3 spans 16 amino acids. CDR3: CASSQEVRTANTEAFF. The CDR3 bases are TGTGCCAGCAGCCAAGAGGTCAGGACAGCGAACACTGAAGCTTTCTTT.

The V gene is TRBV7-2, the J gene TRBJ2-7, with a tentative D call TRBD2 (6 bases). CDR3 length: 13 amino acids. The germline V gene has CDR1 SGHTA and CDR2 FQGNSA. CDR3 region: CEVGEEALYEQYF. The CDR3 DNA sequence: TGTGAGGTCGGGGAGGAGGCCCTCTACGAGCAGTACTTC.

The genes are TRBV6-6 and TRBJ2-1; a possible D gene is TRBD1 (5 bases). This CDR3 has 16 amino acids. V lost 0 bases to trimming and J lost 6 bases, with 15 bases between them. Germline loops: CDR1 MNHNY, CDR2 SVGAGI (reference sequence). Written as DNA, the CDR3 is TGTGCCAGCAGTTACTCCTTAAGGGGTGGCTCCAATGAGCAGTTCTTC. It encodes CASSYSLRGGSNEQFF.

In this sample, this clone turned up once. The J gene is TRBJ2-1, the V gene TRBV3-1 (or the pseudogene TRBV3-2); unclear D gene. The germline gives CDR1 LGHDT, CDR2 YNNKEL (reference sequence). Deletions cut 1 base from V and 7 bases from J, with 8 bases between. The length of the CDR3 is 13 residues. The CDR3 loop is CASSQGAFNEQFF. The DNA of the CDR3 is TGTGCCAGCAGCCAAGGGGCCTTTAATGAGCAGTTCTTC.

The chain has TRBV28 and TRBJ1-2, with 8 bases identical to TRBD1. The CDR3 consists of 17 residues. Germline CDR1 and CDR2: MDHEN and SYDVKM. The ends lost 5 bases at V and 2 bases at J; junction bases unmatched: 13. The CDR3 sequence: CASSAISPGQENYGYTF. In DNA form, the CDR3 reads TGTGCCAGCAGTGCCATTTCACCGGGACAGGAGAACTATGGCTACACCTTC.

The rearrangement joins TRBV2 to TRBJ1-4, with D possibly matching TRBD1 (6 bases). This CDR3 spans 14 amino acids. The ends were cut back, 8 bases at V and 7 bases at J, with 17 bases in the middle. Germline V gene lookup returns CDR1 SNHLY and CDR2 FYNNEI. Written as DNA, the CDR3 is TGTGCCAGCTCTGGGGGCAGGGGTCGTGAAAAACTGTTTTTT. This translates into CASSGGRGREKLFF.

The CDR3 is CASSLAVTANYGYTF. For the CDR3, the DNA is TGTGCCAGCAGCTTGGCAGTGACAGCTAACTATGGCTACACCTTC. The V and J genes are TRBV5-5 and TRBJ1-2, with TRBD1 as a possible D gene (5 bases). Germline V lookup: CDR1 SGHKS, CDR2 YYEKEE (reference sequence). CDR3 length: 15 residues. Deletions cut 0 bases from V and 0 bases from J, with 9 bases between. The whole variable domain, remainder taken from reference TRBV5-5 and TRBJ1-2, is DAGVTQSPTHLIKTRGQQVTLRCSPISGHKSVSWYQQVLGQGPQFIFQYYEKEERGRGNFPDRFSARQFPNYSSELNVNALLLGDSALYLCASSLAVTANYGYTFGSGTRLTVV.

The chain recombines TRBV7-2 with TRBJ1-2; maybe TRBD1 (5 bases). The germline gives CDR1 SGHTA, CDR2 FQGNSA. The V end was cut by 8 bases, the J end by 9 bases, with 16 bases between. The CDR3 spans 12 residues. The CDR3 DNA reads TGTGCCAGCGGGACTAGGGAGTATAGCTACACCTTC. It yields the protein CASGTREYSYTF. Filled out from reference TRBV7-2 and TRBJ1-2, the complete variable domain reads GAGVSQSPSNKVTEKGKDVELRCDPISGHTALYWYRQSLGQGLEFLIYFQGNSAPDKSGLPSDRFSAERTGGSVSTLTIQRTQQEDSAVYLCASGTREYSYTFGSGTRLTVV.

The chain recombines TRBV10-2 with TRBJ2-3, with D possibly being TRBD2 (7 bases). V was cut by 3 bases and J by 2 bases, with 12 bases left in between. Per germline, CDR1 WSHSY and CDR2 SAAADI. The CDR3 contains 15 residues. CDR3: CASSEYGGHTDTQYF. As DNA, the CDR3 is TGCGCCAGCAGTGAATACGGGGGGCACACAGATACGCAGTATTTT.

V is TRBV7-9 and J is TRBJ1-2; D is possibly TRBD1 (5 bases). V lost 6 bases to trimming and J lost 5 bases, with 13 bases between them. This CDR3 comprises 13 residues. CDR1 is SEHNR, CDR2 FQNEAQ, per germline (reference sequence). The CDR3 nucleotides are TGTGCCAGCAGAACCGACAGTGCTTATGGCTACACCTTC. This sequence encodes CASRTDSAYGYTF.

V and J are TRBV7-9 and TRBJ2-1, with 9 bases lining up with TRBD1. The germline CDR1 and CDR2 sequences are SEHNR and FQNEAQ (reference sequence). This CDR3 region has 17 residues. Trimming took 5 bases from V and 6 from J; bases not matched to a gene: 14. The CDR3 loop is CASSPTPGQGGINEQFF. In DNA form, the CDR3 reads TGTGCCAGCAGCCCAACCCCGGGACAGGGAGGTATCAATGAGCAGTTCTTC.

The chain couples TRBV28 to TRBJ2-3, with 7 bases that match TRBD2. V was clipped by 3 bases and J by 2 bases; unmatched bases: 11. The CDR3 spans 17 residues. Per germline, CDR1 MDHEN and CDR2 SYDVKM. The CDR3 DNA follows: TGTGCCAGCAGTTTTTTCGGCGGGAGTAATTCCACAGATACGCAGTATTTT. It codes for CASSFFGGSNSTDTQYF.

The rearrangement uses TRBV6-2 or TRBV6-3 and TRBJ2-3; tentatively, D is TRBD2 (7 bases). Germline lookup yields CDR1 MNHEY and CDR2 SVGEGT. Trimming pared 2 bases from V and 6 bases from J, leaving 21 bases between. The CDR3 runs 17 residues. The CDR3 region is CASSYVGGGGLRDTQYF. The CDR3 DNA is TGTGCCAGCAGTTACGTGGGTGGCGGGGGCCTCCGGGATACGCAGTATTTT.

The table lists this clone with a count of one. V gene TRBV19 combines with J gene TRBJ1-2, with D perhaps TRBD1 (5 bases). Germline lookup yields CDR1 LNHDA and CDR2 SQIVND (reference sequence). The CDR3 is 16 amino acids. V gave up 8 bases and J gave up 3 bases, with 22 bases separating them. The CDR3 DNA is TGTGCCAGTGTTGACTATTCCCGGGGGTCCCACTATGGCTACACCTTC. Encoded protein: CASVDYSRGSHYGYTF.

J is TRBJ1-1 and V is TRBV6-6, with D possibly matching TRBD1 (6 bases). Between the trimmed V and J ends, which lost 6 bases and 5 bases, there was a span of 16 bases. The CDR3 covers 14 residues. CDR1 MNHNY and CDR2 SVGAGI come from the germline V gene (reference sequence). CDR3 sequence: CASRVSFTGTEAFF. In nucleotides, the CDR3 is TGTGCCAGCAGGGTTAGCTTCACAGGGACTGAAGCTTTCTTT.

The chain couples TRBV28 to TRBJ2-3; TRBD2 agrees at 7 bases. Germline V gene data show CDR1 as MDHEN and CDR2 as SYDVKM. The CDR3 has 15 amino acids. The V gene end was trimmed by 9 bases and the J gene end by 1 base; junction bases not matched to a gene: 10. CDR3 sequence: CASAGAGEGTDTQYF. The CDR3 nucleotides are TGTGCCAGTGCCGGGGCGGGAGAAGGCACAGATACGCAGTATTTT.

The CDR3 spells CATSDGRMNTEAFF. The DNA of the CDR3 is TGTGCCACCAGTGACGGCAGGATGAACACTGAAGCTTTCTTT. The chain has TRBV24-1 and TRBJ1-1, with D unresolved. Per germline, CDR1 KGHDR and CDR2 SFDVKD. This CDR3 spans 14 amino acids. Trimming shortened V by 4 bases and J by 0 bases, and 8 bases separated the two germline ends.

This clone occurred a few times. This chain connects TRBV29-1 to TRBJ1-2, with 7 bases lining up with TRBD1. Looked up from germline, CDR1 is SQVTM and CDR2 is ANQGSEA. With 6 bases clipped from V and 4 bases from J, the junction kept 14 bases outside the gene matches. The CDR3 is 15 residues long. This chain's CDR3 is CSVQSPTAGGYGYTF. Here the CDR3 DNA reads TGCAGCGTCCAAAGTCCCACGGCAGGGGGCTATGGCTACACCTTC. The variable domain in full, completed from reference TRBV29-1 and TRBJ1-2, reads SAVISQKPSRDICQRGTSLTIQCQVDSQVTMMFWYRQQPGQSLTLIATANQGSEATYESGFVIDKFPISRPNLTFSTLTVSNMSPEDSSIYLCSVQSPTAGGYGYTFGSGTRLTVV.

The V call is TRBV6-5, the J call TRBJ2-7; the match to TRBD2 covers 9 bases. The V gene's germline CDR1 is MNHEY and CDR2 SVGAGI. The junction had 9 bases not matched to a gene; V was cut back by 7 bases and J by 2 bases. The CDR3 extends over 15 amino acids. The CDR3 coding sequence is TGTGCCAGCATGTTCGGCGGGGGGGCTACCTACGAGCAGTACTTC. Protein sequence: CASMFGGGATYEQYF.

Concerning this clone: A much larger clone lies one base from this, so it may be a read error. Different DNA sequences within this sample yield the same CDR3. The rearrangement links TRBV2 to TRBJ2-2; maybe TRBD2 (5 bases). This CDR3 is built from 14 residues. Germline CDR1 SNHLY, CDR2 FYNNEI. V was trimmed by 3 bases and J by 1 base, leaving 6 bases between them. CDR3 in amino acids: CASSEGRNTGELFF. The CDR3 region has the DNA TGTGCCAGCAGTGAGGGGAGGAACACCGGGGAGCTGTTTTTT.

This chain uses TRBV12-3 or TRBV12-4 with TRBJ1-1; perhaps TRBD1 as D (5 bases). The CDR3 spans 13 residues. The V gene lost 5 bases and the J gene lost 7 bases, with 14 bases spanning the gap. CDR3 sequence: CASSPPTVNEAFF. CDR3 nucleotides: TGTGCCAGCAGTCCCCCGACAGTTAATGAAGCTTTCTTT.

This sequence joins TRBV7-9 and TRBJ1-2; D not resolved. The CDR3 is 14 residues long. The V and J ends lost 7 bases and 0 bases respectively, with 12 bases between them. Looked up from germline, CDR1 is SEHNR and CDR2 is FQNEAQ (reference sequence). DNA for the CDR3: TGTGCCAGCAACATCCAGATAACTAACTATGGCTACACCTTC. It is translated as CASNIQITNYGYTF.

The CDR3 protein is CSSEGDSTVADTQYF. CDR3 nucleotides: TGCAGCTCAGAAGGGGACTCAACGGTTGCAGATACGCAGTATTTT. V and J are TRBV29-1 and TRBJ2-3, with D possibly matching TRBD2 (6 bases). Germline CDR1 reads SQVTM; CDR2 reads ANQGSEA. With 8 bases removed from V and 4 bases from J, the gap between germline ends came to 22 bases. The CDR3 consists of 15 residues.

The V and J genes are TRBV5-4 and TRBJ1-3; 8 nucleotides align to TRBD1. Unmatched junction bases numbered 7, after V lost 4 bases and J lost 1 base. The CDR3 has 16 amino acids. Germline V lookup: CDR1 SGHNT, CDR2 YYREEE (reference sequence). The CDR3 spells CASSDQNRGSGNTIYF. CDR3 coding DNA: TGTGCCAGCAGCGATCAAAACAGGGGGTCTGGAAACACCATATATTTT.

This chain links TRBV18 with TRBJ2-1; possible D gene TRBD1, 6 bases. Per the germline V gene, CDR1 is KGHSH and CDR2 is LQKENI. Trimming stripped 6 bases from V and 9 bases from J, with 15 bases between. This CDR3 is 13 amino acids long. CDR3 sequence: CASSGPGQTEQFF. The CDR3 region has the DNA TGTGCCAGCTCGGGACCCGGACAGACTGAGCAGTTCTTC.

V and J are TRBV5-1 and TRBJ2-1; perhaps TRBD2 as D (6 bases). V lost 0 bases, J lost 1 base, and 11 bases lay in between. CDR1 and CDR2 from the germline V gene are SGHRS and YFSETQ. The CDR3 sequence is 16 residues long. CDR3 bases: TGCGCCAGCAGCTTGGGGCCTAGCGAGTCCTACAATGAGCAGTTCTTC. Translating gives CASSLGPSESYNEQFF.

The chain is built from TRBV19 and TRBJ2-5, with 13 bases lining up with TRBD2. The V gene end was trimmed by 5 bases and the J gene end by 5 bases; junction bases not matched to a gene: 5. Germline loops: CDR1 LNHDA, CDR2 SQIVND (reference sequence). This CDR3 is built from 15 residues. CDR3 loop: CASSSGTSGMETQYF. CDR3 nucleotide sequence: TGTGCCAGTAGTTCCGGGACTAGCGGGATGGAGACCCAGTACTTC.

The chain uses TRBV20-1 and TRBJ1-2; 7 bases are shared with TRBD1. The CDR3 runs to 16 residues. The germline gives CDR1 DFQATT, CDR2 SNEGSKA (reference sequence). The trim removed 3 bases at V and 7 bases at J, leaving 17 bases unmatched. The CDR3 DNA sequence: TGCAGTGCTAGTATGCCGGGACAGACTCAGGAAGGTGGCTACACCTTC. It yields the protein CSASMPGQTQEGGYTF.

This clone was detected once. The rearrangement joins TRBV7-9 to TRBJ2-3; 7 bases map to TRBD1. Germline V gives CDR1 SEHNR, CDR2 FQNEAQ (reference sequence). Germline trimming cut 2 bases from V and 5 bases from J; bases unmatched to any gene: 4. The CDR3 extends over 14 amino acids. DNA for the CDR3: TGTGCCAGCAGCTTAATGACAGGGCTAGATACGCAGTATTTT. It is translated as CASSLMTGLDTQYF.

The genes are TRBV19 and TRBJ2-7; TRBD2 aligns across 7 bases. CDR3 size: 13 residues. V lost 7 bases to trimming and J lost 3 bases; unmatched junction nucleotides: 6. Germline V gene sequence: CDR1 LNHDA, CDR2 SQIVND (reference sequence). CDR3 amino acids: CASISPGGYEQYF. The CDR3 DNA follows: TGTGCCAGTATCTCCCCGGGGGGCTACGAGCAGTACTTC.

With regard to this clone: Additional DNA sequences in this sample encode the identical CDR3. The chain links TRBV5-1 to TRBJ1-1, with D maybe TRBD1 (5 bases). The germline V gene has CDR1 SGHRS and CDR2 YFSETQ. V lost 3 bases to trimming and J lost 1 base, with 7 bases between them. The CDR3 runs to 13 residues. The CDR3: CASSSTGNTEAFF. CDR3 nucleotide sequence: TGCGCCAGCAGCTCTACAGGGAACACTGAAGCTTTCTTT.